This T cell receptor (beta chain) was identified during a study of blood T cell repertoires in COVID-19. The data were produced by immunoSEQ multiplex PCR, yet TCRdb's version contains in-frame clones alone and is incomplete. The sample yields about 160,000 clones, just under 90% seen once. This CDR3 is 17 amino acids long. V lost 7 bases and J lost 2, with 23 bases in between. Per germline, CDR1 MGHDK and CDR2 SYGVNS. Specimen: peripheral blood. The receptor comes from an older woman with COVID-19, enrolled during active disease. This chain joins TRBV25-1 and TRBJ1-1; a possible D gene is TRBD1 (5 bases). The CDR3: CASNPRDIPEPNTEAFF. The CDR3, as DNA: TGTGCCAGCAATCCCAGGGATATTCCCGAGCCCAACACTGAAGCTTTCTTT.